This record looks at one T cell receptor beta chain sequence and its context. After removal of 3 bases from V and 1 base from J, the junction contained 3 bases not matched to a gene. The CDR3 runs 15 residues. Germline V gives CDR1 SQVTM, CDR2 ANQGSEA. The data were obtained in a study of control samples from healthy donors and cancer patients. TCRdb keeps only in-frame clones here, not all; method: immunoSEQ multiplex PCR. Of about 110,000 clones in the sample, approximately 84% were seen once. The sequence was collected from a man younger than 30 in good health. Input material: blood. The V and J genes are TRBV29-1 and TRBJ2-3, with 11 nucleotides matching TRBD2. The CDR3 reads CSVDQLAGGTDTQYF. In DNA, the CDR3 is TGCAGCGTTGATCAACTAGCGGGGGGCACAGATACGCAGTATTTT.